The 10 T cell receptor beta chains reported below all come from one sample, sequenced in a study of cytomegalovirus exposure and HLA in healthy donors. Sequencing was performed with immunoSEQ multiplex PCR; in TCRdb, only in-frame clones are kept and a portion is missing. The data contain about 190,000 clones, about four fifths of them seen just once; the ten biggest clones take up approximately 3%. Sequences were obtained from PBMCs. Every receptor here comes from a woman between 18 and 30 years old in good health and CMV-seropositive.

The chain is built from TRBV5-1 and TRBJ2-3; possibly TRBD2 for D (6 bases). This CDR3 contains 16 residues. Between the trimmed V and J ends, which lost 0 bases and 3 bases, there was a span of 14 bases. Germline V gives CDR1 SGHRS, CDR2 YFSETQ. The CDR3 DNA is TGCGCCAGCAGCTTGGCCGGGCGGGGCCCTACAGATACGCAGTATTTT. Encoded protein: CASSLAGRGPTDTQYF.

On this clone itself: The sample carries other DNA sequences with the same CDR3. The V and J genes are TRBV19 and TRBJ1-5; a weak D match, TRBD1 (5 bases). V lost 3 bases, J lost 7 bases, and 13 bases lay in between. Germline CDR1 and CDR2: LNHDA and SQIVND (reference sequence). There are 14 residues in the CDR3. Here the CDR3 DNA reads TGTGCCAGTAGTATGGGGCAGGGTGGACAGCCCCAGCATTTT. Protein product: CASSMGQGGQPQHF.

The chain recombines TRBV18 with TRBJ1-2; 9 bases are a match to TRBD1. CDR1 KGHSH and CDR2 LQKENI come from the germline V gene. The V gene end was trimmed by 10 bases and the J gene end by 9 bases; junction bases not matched to a gene: 12. CDR3 length: 13 residues. CDR3 sequence reads: CATRIRDRESYTF. CDR3 DNA: TGTGCCACCCGAATCCGGGACAGGGAGAGCTACACCTTC.

The chain uses TRBV23-1 and TRBJ1-5; 7 bases match TRBD1. TRBV23-1 is designated an ORF whose function remains uncertain. CDR3 length: 16 amino acids. V lost 7 bases and J lost 15; bases outside the gene matches: 24. The CDR3 DNA reads TGCGCCAGCAACAACACATCGAAGGACAGGCTCTCCGGGAGGCATTTT. Translating gives CASNNTSKDRLSGRHF.

V usage is TRBV4-1 and J usage is TRBJ2-7; possibly TRBD1 for D (5 bases). The CDR3 loop spans 17 amino acids. CDR1 is MGHRA and CDR2 is YSYEKL in the germline V gene. Trimming pared 1 base from V and 1 base from J, leaving 17 bases between. The CDR3 DNA reads as TGCGCCAGCAGCCAAGTTCTGTCGGCGACAGCATCCTACGAGCAGTACTTC. This codes for CASSQVLSATASYEQYF.

V is TRBV5-1 and J is TRBJ2-1, with a possible D match to TRBD2 (6 bases). CDR3 length equals 19 residues. The germline gives CDR1 SGHRS, CDR2 YFSETQ. Trimming pared 5 bases from V and 2 bases from J, leaving 26 bases between. The CDR3 loop reads CASRVSPSELAPTYNEQFF. In DNA, the CDR3 is TGCGCCAGCAGAGTATCCCCTAGCGAACTAGCTCCTACCTACAATGAGCAGTTCTTC.

The sample holds a few counts of this clone. This sequence joins TRBV6-6 and TRBJ1-2; D is perhaps TRBD1 (6 bases). V gave up 7 bases and J gave up 4 bases, with 13 bases separating them. The germline V gene has CDR1 MNHNY and CDR2 SVGAGI (reference sequence). The length of the CDR3 is 13 residues. CDR3 nucleotide sequence: TGTGCCAGCACCAAGGACAGCCTCTATGGCTACACCTTC. Translating it yields CASTKDSLYGYTF.

Many counts were recorded for this clone. The chain links TRBV6-1 to TRBJ1-5, with D tentatively TRBD1 (5 bases). The CDR3 is made up of 14 amino acids. The V gene's germline CDR1 is MNHNS and CDR2 SASEGT. Trimming took off 7 bases at V and 5 bases at J, with 15 bases between the two ends. The CDR3 reads CASTSDGTYQPQHF. The DNA of the CDR3 is TGTGCCAGCACTTCGGACGGGACTTATCAGCCCCAGCATTTT.

The gene calls are TRBV4-1 and TRBJ2-3; 10 bases match TRBD2. Losses at the gene ends were 2 bases for V and 2 bases for J; bases not matched to a gene: 13. The CDR3 runs to 19 residues. Looked up from germline, CDR1 is MGHRA and CDR2 is YSYEKL. The CDR3 DNA is TGCGCCAGCAGCCAATCCCCCCTACCGGGACTAGCGTTCACAGATACGCAGTATTTT. Its protein is CASSQSPLPGLAFTDTQYF.

The rearrangement links TRBV9 to TRBJ1-4; D is uncertain. V gave up 4 bases and J gave up 7 bases, with 8 bases separating them. This CDR3 is built from 12 residues. Germline V gene data show CDR1 as SGDLS and CDR2 as YYNGEE. Here the CDR3 reads CASSRESEKLFF. Here the CDR3 DNA reads TGTGCCAGCAGCAGGGAGAGTGAAAAACTGTTTTTT. The complete variable domain, with remaining parts taken from reference TRBV9 and TRBJ1-4, reads DSGVTQTPKHLITATGQRVTLRCSPRSGDLSVYWYQQSLDQGLQFLIQYYNGEERAKGNILERFSAQQFPDLHSELNLSSLELGDSALYFCASSRESEKLFFGSGTQLSVL.